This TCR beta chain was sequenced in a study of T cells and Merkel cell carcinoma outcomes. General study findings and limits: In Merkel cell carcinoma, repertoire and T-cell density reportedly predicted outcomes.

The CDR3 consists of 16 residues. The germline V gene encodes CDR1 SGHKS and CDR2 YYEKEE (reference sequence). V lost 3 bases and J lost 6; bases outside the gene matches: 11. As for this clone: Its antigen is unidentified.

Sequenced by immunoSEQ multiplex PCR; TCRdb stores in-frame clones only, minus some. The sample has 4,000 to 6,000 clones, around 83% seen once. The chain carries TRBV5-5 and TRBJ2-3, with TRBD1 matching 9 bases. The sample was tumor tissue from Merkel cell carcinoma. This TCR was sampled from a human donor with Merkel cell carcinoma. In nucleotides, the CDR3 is TGTGCCAGCAGCTCACTTGGGACAGGGAGACAGGATACGCAGTATTTT. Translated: CASSSLGTGRQDTQYF.